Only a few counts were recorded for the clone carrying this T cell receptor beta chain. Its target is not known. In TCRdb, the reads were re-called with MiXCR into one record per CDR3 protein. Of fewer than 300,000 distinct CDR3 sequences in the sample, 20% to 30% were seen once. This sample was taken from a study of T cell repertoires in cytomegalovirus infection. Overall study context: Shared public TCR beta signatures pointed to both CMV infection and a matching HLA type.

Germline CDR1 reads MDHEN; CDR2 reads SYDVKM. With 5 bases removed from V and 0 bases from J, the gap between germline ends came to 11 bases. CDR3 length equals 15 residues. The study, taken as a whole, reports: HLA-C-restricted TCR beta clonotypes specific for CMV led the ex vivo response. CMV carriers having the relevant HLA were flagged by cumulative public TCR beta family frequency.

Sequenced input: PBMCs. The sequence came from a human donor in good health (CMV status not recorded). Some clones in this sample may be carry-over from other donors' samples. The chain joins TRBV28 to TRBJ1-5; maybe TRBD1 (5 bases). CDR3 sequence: CASSGYRISNQPQHF. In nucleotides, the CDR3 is TGTGCCAGCAGTGGATACAGGATTAGCAATCAGCCCCAGCATTTT.